These 12 T cell receptor beta chains came from one sample sequenced in a study of shared T cell receptors in the human thymus. Generated by immunoSEQ multiplex PCR, the TCRdb table keeps only in-frame clones and is missing some. The data show hundreds of thousands of clones, over 75% seen once. These data were also filed under a second study, of human thymus T cells.

The material sequenced was thymocytes. These receptors all come from a boy under three years old with a congenital heart defect.

This chain joins TRBV27 and TRBJ1-4; TRBD1 agrees at 10 bases. The V and J ends lost 2 bases and 5 bases, in that order; junction bases with no gene match: 11. The germline CDR1 and CDR2 sequences are MNHEY and SMNVEV (reference sequence). CDR3 length equals 18 residues. CDR3 nucleotides: TGTGCCAGCAGTTTAGGTTTCGACAGGGGGCCATCAAATGAAAAACTGTTTTTT. This gives the protein CASSLGFDRGPSNEKLFF.

The chain couples TRBV14 to TRBJ2-4, with 12 nucleotides matching TRBD2. The germline V gene encodes CDR1 SGHDN and CDR2 FVKESK. V lost 4 bases and J lost 7; bases outside the gene matches: 8. CDR3 size: 16 residues. This CDR3 is CASSPRTSGMRNIQYF. In DNA form, the CDR3 reads TGTGCCAGCAGCCCGCGGACTAGCGGGATGAGGAACATTCAGTACTTC.

This chain connects TRBV5-6 to TRBJ1-4; maybe TRBD1 (6 bases). The CDR3 totals 12 residues. Looked up from germline, CDR1 is SGHDT and CDR2 is YYEEEE. V shed 10 bases and J shed 8 bases, with 15 bases lying between them. The CDR3 sequence: CASWTDGEKLFF. The CDR3 DNA follows: TGTGCCTCTTGGACAGACGGAGAAAAACTGTTTTTT.

As DNA, the CDR3 is TGTGCCAGCAGCGAGAGCAGGGGCTTGATGAACACCGGGGAGCTGTTTTTT. Its translation: CASSESRGLMNTGELFF. This chain uses TRBV13 with TRBJ2-2; perhaps TRBD1 as D (6 bases). The V end lost 5 bases, the J end lost 1 base, and 17 bases lay between the germline ends. CDR3 length: 17 amino acids. CDR1 PRHDT and CDR2 FYEKMQ come from the germline V gene (reference sequence). The whole variable domain, remainder taken from reference TRBV13 and TRBJ2-2, is AAGVIQSPRHLIKEKRETATLKCYPIPRHDTVYWYQQGPGQDPQFLISFYEKMQSDKGSIPDRFSAQQFSDYHSELNMSSLELGDSALYFCASSESRGLMNTGELFFGEGSRLTVL.

This CDR3 is CASKLAESSYEQYF. Written as DNA, the CDR3 is TGTGCCAGCAAACTAGCGGAAAGCTCCTACGAGCAGTACTTC. The rearrangement links TRBV6-5 to TRBJ2-7; 8 bases fit TRBD2. CDR1 is MNHEY and CDR2 is SVGAGI in the germline V gene. The CDR3 loop spans 14 amino acids. Trimming removed 7 bases from V and 0 bases from J; junction bases left unmatched: 5.

J is TRBJ1-2 and V is TRBV5-1; 7 positions match TRBD1. The trim removed 2 bases at V and 3 bases at J, leaving 1 base unmatched. Per the germline V gene, CDR1 is SGHRS and CDR2 is YFSETQ. The CDR3 contains 13 residues. The CDR3 region has the DNA TGCGCCAGCAGCTTTGGACAGGACTATGGCTACACCTTC. Protein product: CASSFGQDYGYTF.

V is TRBV9 and J is TRBJ2-1, with D unclear. Germline lookup yields CDR1 SGDLS and CDR2 YYNGEE. The germline V and J ends were trimmed by 0 bases and 3 bases, with 13 bases remaining between them. The CDR3 extends over 16 amino acids. CDR3: CASSVGVVGGYNEQFF. The CDR3 nucleotides read TGTGCCAGCAGCGTAGGCGTAGTCGGCGGCTACAATGAGCAGTTCTTC.

This sequence joins TRBV7-7 and TRBJ2-5; 10 positions match TRBD2. Germline trimming cut 7 bases from V and 4 bases from J; bases unmatched to any gene: 3. CDR3 size: 13 residues. Germline CDR1 and CDR2: SSHAT and FNYEAQ (reference sequence). The DNA of the CDR3 is TGTGCCAGCAAGGCTAGCGGGGGAGAGACCCAGTACTTC. Protein: CASKASGGETQYF.

This clone was observed a handful of times. This rearrangement joins TRBV10-2 to TRBJ1-2, with TRBD1 matching 7 bases. This CDR3 comprises 18 residues. Germline V CDR1 and CDR2: WSHSY, SAAADI. V gave up 2 bases and J gave up 8 bases; unmatched junction bases: 20. The CDR3 coding sequence is TGCGCCAGCAGTGAGAGGGGGCCCCGGGACAGAGATCTGTGGGGCTACACCTTC. Translating gives CASSERGPRDRDLWGYTF.

V usage is TRBV29-1 and J usage is TRBJ2-5; TRBD1 agrees at 12 bases. Germline V gene lookup returns CDR1 SQVTM and CDR2 ANQGSEA. The CDR3 is 13 residues long. The V and J ends lost 7 bases and 3 bases, in that order; junction bases with no gene match: 3. The CDR3 here is CSAGTGGEETQYF. The CDR3, as DNA: TGCAGCGCCGGGACAGGGGGCGAAGAGACCCAGTACTTC.

The rearrangement links TRBV30 to TRBJ1-3, with 7 positions matching TRBD1. CDR3 length: 15 amino acids. Per the germline V gene, CDR1 is GTSNPN and CDR2 is SVGIG (reference sequence). The V gene end was trimmed by 4 bases and the J gene end by 4 bases; junction bases not matched to a gene: 10. The CDR3 bases are TGTGCCTGGAATCTCAACTGGACAGGCGGAAACACCATATATTTT. Its translation: CAWNLNWTGGNTIYF.

The chain employs TRBV9 and TRBJ2-3; 10 bases match TRBD1. Germline-derived CDR1 and CDR2 are SGDLS and YYNGEE. This CDR3 comprises 18 residues. Germline trimming cut 0 bases from V and 5 bases from J; bases unmatched to any gene: 12. CDR3 DNA sequence: TGTGCCAGCAGCGTAGGGTCCTTCAAGGGACAGGGGAAAGATACGCAGTATTTT. The encoded protein is CASSVGSFKGQGKDTQYF.